The rows below give T cell receptor beta chains drawn from one sample of a study of cytomegalovirus exposure and HLA in healthy donors. Profiling relied on immunoSEQ multiplex PCR, and the TCRdb table lists in-frame clones only, not all of them. The sample shows about 120,000 clones, 80% to 90% of them seen only once. Material for sequencing was PBMCs. Receptors were obtained from a man in his forties or fifties in good health and CMV-seronegative. Both conserved end residues are part of each CDR3. A D gene is named only where the DNA matches it firmly. Only part of the rows carry a size: once, few, many, or a class if the clone is expanded.

V,size,J,D,length,DNA,CDR3
TRBV6-4,-,TRBJ2-6,-,15,TGTGCCAGCAGTTCAACAGGTTCGGGGGCCAACGTCCTGACTTTC,CASSSTGSGANVLTF
TRBV4-3,-,TRBJ2-5,TRBD1,18,TGCGCCAGCAGCCAAGAGGGGACAGGGAAGAGTAGGCAAGAGACCCAGTACTTC,CASSQEGTGKSRQETQYF
TRBV7-2,-,TRBJ1-4,-,14,TGTGCCAGCAGCTCACCAGGCGATAATGAAAAACTGTTTTTT,CASSSPGDNEKLFF
TRBV5-1,few,TRBJ2-5,TRBD1,15,TGCGCCAGCAGCTTAGGACAGGGAAGTATGGAGACCCAGTACTTC,CASSLGQGSMETQYF
TRBV5-5,-,TRBJ2-6,-,14,TGTGCCAGCAGCTTCCTATCTGGGGCCAACGTCCTGACTTTC,CASSFLSGANVLTF
TRBV20-1,-,TRBJ2-7,-,11,TGCAGTGCTAGAGTGGCGGGAGAGCAGTACTTC,CSARVAGEQYF
TRBV18,-,TRBJ1-1,TRBD1,15,TGTGCCAGCTCACCAAGGACAGGGGCGAACACTGAAGCTTTCTTT,CASSPRTGANTEAFF
TRBV4-1,-,TRBJ1-1,-,16,TGCGCCAGCAGCCAACCTCTGAAGACAGGGAACACTGAAGCTTTCTTT,CASSQPLKTGNTEAFF
TRBV7-8,once,TRBJ1-4,-,16,TGTGCCAGCAGCTTAGTCCGGGGGGTAATAGGAGAAAAACTGTTTTTT,CASSLVRGVIGEKLFF
TRBV7-9,-,TRBJ2-3,TRBD1,14,TGTGCCAGCAGCGACAGGGGGCGAGCAGATACGCAGTATTTT,CASSDRGRADTQYF
TRBV7-2,-,TRBJ2-2,-,12,TGTGCCAGCAGCTTGTATACCGGGGAGCTGTTTTTT,CASSLYTGELFF
TRBV10-3,-,TRBJ1-2,TRBD1,12,TGTGCCCGGGGACAGGGGGCGCGCGGCTACACCTTC,CARGQGARGYTF
TRBV2,-,TRBJ1-1,TRBD1,13,TGTGCCAGCGAAACTCAGGGGGCCTCTGAAGCTTTCTTT,CASETQGASEAFF
TRBV5-4,-,TRBJ2-1,TRBD1,14,TGTGCCAGCAGCCCGAGGGGGCCAAACAATGAGCAGTTCTTC,CASSPRGPNNEQFF
TRBV18,-,TRBJ2-7,-,14,TGTGCCAGCTCACCGGGACTCACCTCCTACGAGCAGTACTTC,CASSPGLTSYEQYF
TRBV7-3,-,TRBJ2-1,TRBD2,15,TGTGCCAGCAGCAAAGATAGCGGGAGGTCCAATGAGCAGTTCTTC,CASSKDSGRSNEQFF
TRBV11-2,-,TRBJ2-3,-,13,TGTGCCAGCAGCTTTTCGGAGCGAGCGGAGGGATATTTT,CASSFSERAEGYF
TRBV7-7,-,TRBJ2-1,TRBD2,16,TGTGCCAGCAGCAAGTATATAGCGGGGTTCTACAATGAGCAGTTCTTC,CASSKYIAGFYNEQFF
TRBV5-4,once,TRBJ2-3,-,15,TGTGCCAGCAGCGTCGCGACATATAGCACAGATACGCAGTATTTT,CASSVATYSTDTQYF
TRBV9,-,TRBJ1-2,-,13,TGTGCCAGCAGCGAACAGGGACCGTATGGCTACACCTTC,CASSEQGPYGYTF
TRBV5-6,-,TRBJ2-7,TRBD2,11,TGTGCCAGCAGTCACGCGGGAGGGGAGTACTTC,CASSHAGGEYF
TRBV27,-,TRBJ1-2,TRBD1,15,TGTGCCAGCACCGGGACTACAGGGGGCACCTATGGCTACACCTTC,CASTGTTGGTYGYTF
TRBV2,-,TRBJ1-1,TRBD1,13,TGTGCCAGCAGGGTAACCGGACAGGATGAAGCTTTCTTT,CASRVTGQDEAFF
TRBV13,-,TRBJ1-1,-,13,TGTGCCAGCAGCTTCGGGGTGGCTACTGAAGCTTTCTTT,CASSFGVATEAFF
TRBV5-1,-,TRBJ1-1,-,13,TGCGCCAGCATCAGGGAGGGCGGGACTGAAGCTTTCTTT,CASIREGGTEAFF
TRBV7-6,-,TRBJ2-7,-,15,TGTGCCAGCAGCTTGGCGCCGGGTTTCACCTACGAGCAGTACTTC,CASSLAPGFTYEQYF
TRBV18,-,TRBJ1-1,-,17,TGTGCCAGCTCACCACCGTTCGCCGGGGGAGTGAACACTGAAGCTTTCTTT,CASSPPFAGGVNTEAFF
TRBV29-1,-,TRBJ2-1,TRBD1,14,TGCAGCGCAGGGGGCCCGAGCTCCTACAATGAGCAGTTCTTC,CSAGGPSSYNEQFF
TRBV28,-,TRBJ1-6,-,15,TGTGCCAGCAGTTTTCCGGGATGGCTGAATTCACCCCTCCACTTT,CASSFPGWLNSPLHF
TRBV18,-,TRBJ1-4,TRBD1,11,TGTGCCAGCTCATCAGGACAGGGAACGTTTTTT,CASSSGQGTFF
TRBV7-9,-,TRBJ2-1,TRBD2,18,TGTGCCAGCAGCTTAAGCGGAGCGGGGCTAAGCTCCTACAATGAGCAGTTCTTC,CASSLSGAGLSSYNEQFF
TRBV6-4,-,TRBJ1-2,TRBD1,15,TGTGCCAGCAATTCCGGGACAGGGACTAACTATGGCTACACCTTC,CASNSGTGTNYGYTF
TRBV12-5,-,TRBJ1-1,-,14,TGTGCTAGTGGTTTGGGGGGCTTGAGCACTGAAGCTTTCTTT,CASGLGGLSTEAFF
TRBV5-4,-,TRBJ1-1,-,16,TGTGCCAGCAGCTTACCCCCGACAGGTGGGAACACTGAAGCTTTCTTT,CASSLPPTGGNTEAFF
TRBV18,few,TRBJ1-1,-,14,TGTGCCAGCTCACCACGGCAGGAGAACACTGAAGCTTTCTTT,CASSPRQENTEAFF
TRBV2,-,TRBJ2-7,TRBD2,12,TGTGCCAGCAGCCCCGGGGGGTGGGAGCAGTACTTC,CASSPGGWEQYF
TRBV28,-,TRBJ1-1,-,14,TGTGCCAGCAGTTTTGTGGCGGTGGACACTGAAGCTTTCTTT,CASSFVAVDTEAFF
TRBV5-1,-,TRBJ2-1,TRBD2,16,TGCGCCAGCAGCTTGTTTCTAGCGGGGGGGGGCAATGAGCAGTTCTTC,CASSLFLAGGGNEQFF
TRBV2,-,TRBJ1-1,TRBD1,14,TGTGCCAGCACCGACGGACAGGGGAACACTGAAGCTTTCTTT,CASTDGQGNTEAFF
TRBV5-4,-,TRBJ1-4,-,14,TGTGCCAGCAGCTTGGACATCCGTAATGAAAAACTGTTTTTT,CASSLDIRNEKLFF
TRBV13,-,TRBJ2-1,-,16,TGTGCCAGCAGTGTGCTCGGGGGAGGCCATTACAATGAGCAGTTCTTC,CASSVLGGGHYNEQFF
TRBV19,-,TRBJ2-1,-,16,TGTGCCAGTAGTATGACTTCAAGAGGGGGTGCCAATGAGCAGTTCTTC,CASSMTSRGGANEQFF
TRBV7-2,-,TRBJ2-5,TRBD1,14,TGTGCCAGCAGCCTTCAGACAGGGCCGGAGACCCAGTACTTC,CASSLQTGPETQYF
TRBV5-1,-,TRBJ2-2,-,14,TGCGCCAGCGGGGACAACGCGAACACCGGGGAGCTGTTTTTT,CASGDNANTGELFF
TRBV7-2,-,TRBJ1-5,-,14,TGTGCCAGCAGCTCAGACAGGAATTATCAGCCCCAGCATTTT,CASSSDRNYQPQHF
TRBV15,-,TRBJ2-6,-,16,TGTGCCACCAGCAGGGAAGGGGGAACTGGGGCCAACGTCCTGACTTTC,CATSREGGTGANVLTF